Listed below are T cell receptor beta chains from one sample, sequenced in a study of blood T cell repertoires in COVID-19. Generated by immunoSEQ multiplex PCR, the TCRdb table keeps only in-frame clones and is missing some. The sample holds around 68,000 clones, 88% seen once. Sequencing was carried out using peripheral blood. The source is a human donor in a cohort sampled during active COVID-19. The CDR3 runs from the conserved cysteine through the conserved F or W. Fields, in order: D gene, J gene, clone size, V gene, CDR3 protein, CDR3 DNA. D genes are given only for firm matches. Size is stated for part of the rows, as once, few or many counts, or as a class when the clone is expanded.

d_gene: TRBD2
j_gene: TRBJ2-3
abundance: .
v_gene: TRBV5-4
CDR3aa: CASSTTSSTDTQYF
CDR3nt: TGTGCCAGCAGCACGACTAGCAGCACAGATACGCAGTATTTT

d_gene: TRBD1
j_gene: TRBJ1-1
abundance: .
v_gene: TRBV5-6
CDR3aa: CASSRTGTNTEAFF
CDR3nt: TGTGCCAGCAGCCGGACAGGGACAAACACTGAAGCTTTCTTT

d_gene: .
j_gene: TRBJ1-5
abundance: .
v_gene: TRBV11-2
CDR3aa: CASSSASARGQPQHF
CDR3nt: TGTGCCAGCAGCTCCGCTTCGGCGAGGGGGCAGCCCCAGCATTTT

d_gene: TRBD2
j_gene: TRBJ2-1
abundance: few
v_gene: TRBV2
CDR3aa: CASTSLTERGAYNEQFF
CDR3nt: TGTGCCAGCACCTCTCTTACGGAGCGGGGGGCCTACAATGAGCAGTTCTTC

d_gene: .
j_gene: TRBJ2-3
abundance: .
v_gene: TRBV5-1
CDR3aa: CATTVDRGGTDTQYF
CDR3nt: TGCGCCACCACGGTTGACAGGGGAGGGACAGATACGCAGTATTTT

d_gene: TRBD1
j_gene: TRBJ1-4
abundance: .
v_gene: TRBV12-3/TRBV12-4
CDR3aa: CASRSRGQGLFF
CDR3nt: TGTGCCAGCAGGTCCAGGGGGCAGGGGCTGTTTTTT

d_gene: .
j_gene: TRBJ2-1
abundance: few
v_gene: TRBV7-3
CDR3aa: CASSRDVRTDQFF
CDR3nt: TGTGCCAGCAGCCGAGACGTCAGGACAGATCAGTTCTTC

d_gene: TRBD2
j_gene: TRBJ2-7
abundance: .
v_gene: TRBV6-2/TRBV6-3
CDR3aa: CASSYSMGLAGGYEQYF
CDR3nt: TGTGCCAGCAGTTACTCGATGGGACTAGCGGGAGGGTACGAGCAGTACTTC

d_gene: TRBD1
j_gene: TRBJ1-2
abundance: .
v_gene: TRBV28
CDR3aa: CASSLSPQGAAFGYTF
CDR3nt: TGTGCCAGCAGTTTATCCCCACAGGGGGCGGCTTTCGGCTACACCTTC

d_gene: TRBD1
j_gene: TRBJ2-1
abundance: .
v_gene: TRBV19
CDR3aa: CASSDPGQGANEQFF
CDR3nt: TGTGCCAGTAGCGATCCGGGACAGGGGGCGAATGAGCAGTTCTTC

d_gene: .
j_gene: TRBJ2-5
abundance: once
v_gene: TRBV7-2
CDR3aa: CASSLNPGETQYF
CDR3nt: TGTGCCAGCAGCCTTAATCCGGGGGAGACCCAGTACTTC

d_gene: TRBD2
j_gene: TRBJ2-7
abundance: .
v_gene: TRBV4-1
CDR3aa: CASSQDGGGEQYF
CDR3nt: TGCGCCAGCAGCCAAGACGGGGGGGGCGAGCAGTACTTC

d_gene: TRBD1
j_gene: TRBJ1-1
abundance: .
v_gene: TRBV9
CDR3aa: CASSVVGAGGNTEAFF
CDR3nt: TGTGCCAGCAGCGTAGTTGGGGCAGGGGGGAACACTGAAGCTTTCTTT

d_gene: .
j_gene: TRBJ2-1
abundance: .
v_gene: TRBV21-1
CDR3aa: CASSNIGGEQFF
CDR3nt: TGTGCCAGCAGCAACATAGGGGGTGAGCAGTTCTTC

d_gene: TRBD1
j_gene: TRBJ2-5
abundance: once
v_gene: TRBV19
CDR3aa: CASSSTDRGEETQYF
CDR3nt: TGTGCCAGTAGTTCTACCGACAGGGGAGAAGAGACCCAGTACTTC

d_gene: TRBD1
j_gene: TRBJ2-7
abundance: .
v_gene: TRBV5-1
CDR3aa: CASSSTGTGVNEQYF
CDR3nt: TGCGCCAGCAGCTCAACCGGGACAGGGGTGAACGAGCAGTACTTC

d_gene: TRBD2
j_gene: TRBJ2-2
abundance: .
v_gene: TRBV11-3
CDR3aa: CASSPREGPRPGELFF
CDR3nt: TGTGCCAGCAGCCCACGGGAGGGCCCTCGTCCCGGGGAGCTGTTTTTT

d_gene: .
j_gene: TRBJ1-2
abundance: few
v_gene: TRBV5-4
CDR3aa: CASSLDSNLYGYTF
CDR3nt: TGTGCCAGCAGCTTGGACAGCAACCTCTATGGCTACACCTTC

d_gene: TRBD2
j_gene: TRBJ2-2
abundance: once
v_gene: TRBV6-2/TRBV6-3
CDR3aa: CASSYVAGGPNTGELFF
CDR3nt: TGTGCCAGCAGTTACGTGGCGGGAGGGCCTAACACCGGGGAGCTGTTTTTT

d_gene: TRBD1
j_gene: TRBJ2-3
abundance: .
v_gene: TRBV7-9
CDR3aa: CASSLGGQALSF
CDR3nt: TGTGCCAGCAGCTTAGGAGGACAGGCCCTGTCTTTT

d_gene: .
j_gene: TRBJ1-1
abundance: .
v_gene: TRBV7-9
CDR3aa: CASSPSGEGEAFF
CDR3nt: TGTGCCAGCAGCCCCTCCGGGGAGGGTGAAGCTTTCTTT

d_gene: TRBD1
j_gene: TRBJ1-1
abundance: once
v_gene: TRBV6-5
CDR3aa: CASRTQGQEFF
CDR3nt: TGTGCCAGCAGGACACAGGGGCAAGAGTTCTTT

d_gene: TRBD1
j_gene: TRBJ2-5
abundance: .
v_gene: TRBV19
CDR3aa: CASSLGTGALGTQYF
CDR3nt: TGTGCCAGTAGTTTGGGGACAGGGGCCCTCGGGACCCAGTACTTC

d_gene: .
j_gene: TRBJ2-7
abundance: .
v_gene: TRBV24-1
CDR3aa: CATSDRGGYEQYF
CDR3nt: TGTGCCACCAGTGACCGAGGGGGCTACGAGCAGTACTTC

d_gene: .
j_gene: TRBJ2-5
abundance: .
v_gene: TRBV2
CDR3aa: CASSSDEERVQYF
CDR3nt: TGTGCCAGCAGTTCGGACGAGGAGAGGGTCCAGTACTTC

d_gene: TRBD1
j_gene: TRBJ1-2
abundance: .
v_gene: TRBV7-2
CDR3aa: CASSRQGSGYTF
CDR3nt: TGTGCCAGCAGCCGACAGGGCTCTGGCTACACCTTC

d_gene: .
j_gene: TRBJ1-3
abundance: .
v_gene: TRBV21-1
CDR3aa: CASSKLADTGNTIYF
CDR3nt: TGTGCCAGCAGCAAACTGGCAGACACTGGAAACACCATATATTTT

d_gene: TRBD2
j_gene: TRBJ2-3
abundance: .
v_gene: TRBV11-2
CDR3aa: CASSISGAFSADTQYF
CDR3nt: TGTGCCAGCAGCATTAGCGGGGCGTTCTCTGCAGATACGCAGTATTTT

d_gene: .
j_gene: TRBJ1-2
abundance: .
v_gene: TRBV28
CDR3aa: CASSDTRGNYGYTF
CDR3nt: TGTGCCAGCAGTGACACCAGGGGAAACTATGGCTACACCTTC

d_gene: .
j_gene: TRBJ2-2
abundance: once
v_gene: TRBV30
CDR3aa: CAWGGSGTNTGELFF
CDR3nt: TGTGCCTGGGGAGGGAGCGGCACGAACACCGGGGAGCTGTTTTTT

d_gene: TRBD2
j_gene: TRBJ2-7
abundance: .
v_gene: TRBV3-1/TRBV3-2
CDR3aa: CASGMGGLADSSYEQYF
CDR3nt: TGTGCCAGCGGGATGGGGGGACTAGCGGACAGCTCCTACGAGCAGTACTTC

d_gene: TRBD2
j_gene: TRBJ2-5
abundance: .
v_gene: TRBV27
CDR3aa: CASSLLAGGRETQYF
CDR3nt: TGTGCCAGCAGTTTACTAGCGGGGGGGCGGGAGACCCAGTACTTC

d_gene: .
j_gene: TRBJ2-7
abundance: .
v_gene: TRBV5-1
CDR3aa: CASSPGGSYEQYF
CDR3nt: TGCGCCAGCAGCCCCGGCGGCTCCTACGAGCAGTACTTC

d_gene: TRBD1
j_gene: TRBJ1-2
abundance: .
v_gene: TRBV6-1
CDR3aa: CASSEKGAFRGYTF
CDR3nt: TGTGCCAGCAGTGAAAAGGGGGCGTTCCGTGGCTACACCTTC

d_gene: TRBD2
j_gene: TRBJ2-2
abundance: .
v_gene: TRBV3-1/TRBV3-2
CDR3aa: CASSRSSGRSGELFF
CDR3nt: TGTGCCAGCAGCCGGTCTAGCGGGAGGTCCGGGGAGCTGTTTTTT

d_gene: TRBD1
j_gene: TRBJ1-2
abundance: .
v_gene: TRBV7-9
CDR3aa: CASSLATTGGGYTF
CDR3nt: TGTGCCAGCAGCTTAGCCACGACAGGGGGCGGCTACACCTTC

d_gene: TRBD1
j_gene: TRBJ2-1
abundance: .
v_gene: TRBV7-2
CDR3aa: CASSLAPGQGAYEQFF
CDR3nt: TGTGCCAGCAGCTTAGCGCCTGGACAGGGGGCCTATGAGCAGTTCTTC

d_gene: TRBD1
j_gene: TRBJ2-2
abundance: .
v_gene: TRBV5-6
CDR3aa: CASIDGTGSAGELFF
CDR3nt: TGTGCCAGCATCGACGGGACAGGGTCGGCCGGGGAGCTGTTTTTT

d_gene: TRBD1
j_gene: TRBJ1-3
abundance: .
v_gene: TRBV7-9
CDR3aa: CASSLGTGAHPGNTIYF
CDR3nt: TGTGCCAGCAGCTTGGGGACAGGGGCGCACCCTGGAAACACCATATATTTT

d_gene: TRBD2
j_gene: TRBJ2-7
abundance: .
v_gene: TRBV7-2
CDR3aa: CASSLVGLEDEQYF
CDR3nt: TGTGCCAGCAGCTTAGTGGGACTAGAAGACGAGCAGTACTTC

d_gene: .
j_gene: TRBJ2-7
abundance: .
v_gene: TRBV28
CDR3aa: CASSGQTYEQYF
CDR3nt: TGTGCCAGCAGTGGACAGACCTACGAGCAGTACTTC

d_gene: TRBD1
j_gene: TRBJ1-1
abundance: .
v_gene: TRBV30
CDR3aa: CAWSGGQFNTEAFF
CDR3nt: TGTGCCTGGAGTGGGGGACAGTTTAACACTGAAGCTTTCTTT

d_gene: TRBD1
j_gene: TRBJ2-4
abundance: .
v_gene: TRBV11-1
CDR3aa: CASSLAGTGAYIQYF
CDR3nt: TGTGCCAGCAGCTTAGCCGGGACAGGGGCGTACATTCAGTACTTC

d_gene: TRBD1
j_gene: TRBJ2-3
abundance: few
v_gene: TRBV6-5
CDR3aa: CASRQGPSTDTQYF
CDR3nt: TGTGCCAGCAGACAGGGGCCGAGCACAGATACGCAGTATTTT